These T cell receptor beta chains were read from a single sample in a study of cytomegalovirus exposure and HLA in healthy donors. Sequenced by immunoSEQ multiplex PCR; TCRdb stores in-frame clones only, minus some. The repertoire has some 85,000 clones, less than 85% of them found once; the top ten carry under 2.5%. The source material was PBMCs. The origin of the receptors is a man between 18 and 29 years old in good health and CMV-seronegative. Each CDR3 is given with its conserved first and last residue. Each record gives: clone size, V gene, D gene, J gene, CDR3 DNA, CDR3 protein. The D gene is left open where the match is weak. The listing skips clone size in some rows; elsewhere it reads once, few, many or a size class.

few	TRBV4-1	TRBD2	TRBJ2-4	TGCGCCAGCAGCCGGGTCAACGCGGGAGTACCCAAAAACATTCAGTACTTC	CASSRVNAGVPKNIQYF
NA	TRBV30	NA	TRBJ2-7	TGTGCCTGGAGTGTATCACTAGTTCGCTACGAGCAGTACTTC	CAWSVSLVRYEQYF
once	TRBV5-8	NA	TRBJ1-2	TGTGCCAGCAGTACAATGATTTCTTTTATAAGCTATGGCTACACCTTC	CASSTMISFISYGYTF
NA	TRBV11-2	NA	TRBJ1-5	TGTGCCAGCAGCAAGACTCGTAGTCAGCCCCAGCATTTT	CASSKTRSQPQHF
NA	TRBV27	NA	TRBJ1-1	TGTGCCAGCAGTGAGGGGAGGGGCACTGAAGCTTTCTTT	CASSEGRGTEAFF
NA	TRBV28	TRBD1	TRBJ2-1	TGTGCCAGCAGTTTCGTCACAGGGGCCTACAATGAGCAGTTCTTC	CASSFVTGAYNEQFF
NA	TRBV10-2	NA	TRBJ2-7	TGCGCCAGCAGTGAGCCGACCGCAGGCTTGCGCTACGAGCAGTACTTC	CASSEPTAGLRYEQYF
NA	TRBV28	TRBD2	TRBJ2-1	TGTGCCAGCAGTTCCACCGGGACTAGCGGGAGGAATGAGCAGTTCTTC	CASSSTGTSGRNEQFF
NA	TRBV7-8	TRBD1	TRBJ2-1	TGTGCCAGCAGCTCCCCCTACAGGGGAGACAATGAGCAGTTCTTC	CASSSPYRGDNEQFF
few	TRBV6-6	TRBD1	TRBJ2-7	TGTGCCAGCAGTGCCCAGGGGGCGGGTGTCTCCTACGAGCAGTACTTC	CASSAQGAGVSYEQYF
NA	TRBV27	NA	TRBJ1-2	TGTGCCAGCAGTTTAGGGCACTATGGCTACACCTTC	CASSLGHYGYTF
few	TRBV5-5	TRBD1	TRBJ1-3	TGTGCCAGCAGCTTGACAGGGGACTCTGGAAACACCATATATTTT	CASSLTGDSGNTIYF
NA	TRBV19	NA	TRBJ2-1	TGTGCCAGTAGTATTGCGGATTCCTACAATGAGCAGTTCTTC	CASSIADSYNEQFF
few	TRBV4-1	TRBD2	TRBJ2-7	TGCGCCAGCAGCCAAGGGCTAGCGGGAGTGGTGAACGAGCAGTACTTC	CASSQGLAGVVNEQYF
NA	TRBV11-2	TRBD2	TRBJ2-1	TGTGCCAGCAGCACCCCGGGGGGGCCCTCCTACAATGAGCAGTTCTTC	CASSTPGGPSYNEQFF
NA	TRBV4-3	TRBD1	TRBJ2-2	TGCGCCAGCAGCCTCCGGACAGGGGGAGCCGGGGAGCTGTTTTTT	CASSLRTGGAGELFF
NA	TRBV5-6	TRBD2	TRBJ2-2	TGTGCCAGCAGCCCGGATGGACTAGCGGGACACACCGGGGAGCTGTTTTTT	CASSPDGLAGHTGELFF
NA	TRBV14	TRBD2	TRBJ2-1	TGTGCCAGCAGCCAAGTAGGGACTAGCGGGACCTACAATGAGCAGTTCTTC	CASSQVGTSGTYNEQFF
once	TRBV7-2	NA	TRBJ2-7	TGTGCCAGCAGCAAGGGCGGGAACTCCTACGAGCAGTACTTC	CASSKGGNSYEQYF
NA	TRBV7-2	NA	TRBJ1-3	TGTGCCAGCAGCACCCGACAGGCCATCTCTGGAAACACCATATATTTT	CASSTRQAISGNTIYF
NA	TRBV19	NA	TRBJ1-3	TGTGCCAGTAGTCGCCGAGCTTCTGGAAACACCATATATTTT	CASSRRASGNTIYF
NA	TRBV29-1	NA	TRBJ2-1	TGCAGCGTTGAAGCCGGGGGCGGGGGTGAGCAGTTCTTC	CSVEAGGGGEQFF
NA	TRBV25-1	NA	TRBJ2-3	TGTGCCAGCAGTGGGACTTACACAGATACGCAGTATTTT	CASSGTYTDTQYF
NA	TRBV27	NA	TRBJ1-1	TGTGCCAGCAGTTCCGGGTACACTGAAGCTTTCTTT	CASSSGYTEAFF
few	TRBV30	TRBD1	TRBJ1-2	TGTGCCTGGAGTCGACCCGGGACAGAGAACTATGGCTACACCTTC	CAWSRPGTENYGYTF
NA	TRBV6-1	TRBD1	TRBJ1-5	TGTGCCATTCAGACAGGGGACCGCAATCAGCCCCAGCATTTT	CAIQTGDRNQPQHF